This TCR beta chain was retrieved from a study of T-cell reconstitution after alpha-beta-depleted transplantation in children. Study results and caveats: Certain patients had high TCRbeta diversity at day 60, and it came from recipient T cells and thymic progenitors that survived. T-cell counts and diversity at one year following transplant were attributed mainly to newly produced T cells.

As to this clonotype: Its antigen is undetermined. With a much larger clone just one base away, this may be a read error.

The TCRbeta library incorporated unique molecular identifiers. A single record per CDR3 protein comes from TCRdb applying MiXCR to the PCR reads. The sample shows about 350,000 distinct CDR3 sequences, 15% to 20% of them seen only once. The sample in question was PBMCs, mostly from graft donor cells, obtained 360 days after TCRalphabeta/CD19-depleted stem cell transplant. The TCR sequence derives from a male patient aged 2-15 years who had a stem cell transplant for acute lymphoblastic leukemia, so the T cells may come from the graft donor.

This CDR3 reads CASSPRTGARPQHF. In nucleotides, the CDR3 is TGTGCCAGCAGCCCCCGGACAGGGGCTCGGCCCCAGCATTTT. The chain recombines TRBV7-2 with TRBJ1-5, with 9 bases that match TRBD1. CDR3 length equals 14 residues. Trimming cost V 5 bases and J 9 bases; bases outside gene matches: 8. The germline V gene has CDR1 SGHTA and CDR2 FQGNSA.